The 11 T cell receptor beta chains in this list originate from one sample, sequenced in a study of blood T cell repertoires in COVID-19. Libraries were prepared by immunoSEQ multiplex PCR; TCRdb keeps only in-frame clonotypes and omits some of them. The table lists over 200,000 clones, about 89% of them singletons. The sequenced material came from peripheral blood. Every receptor here comes from a man aged 40-55 years who had recovered from COVID-19.

The V call is TRBV11-2, the J call TRBJ1-2; weak D call: TRBD1 (5 bases). The CDR3 runs 13 residues. The germline V gene has CDR1 SGHAT and CDR2 FQNNGV. Trimming removed 0 bases at V and 8 bases at J, with 10 bases between. CDR3 DNA: TGTGCCAGCAGCTTAGACAGGGCTCGAGGCTACACCTTC. It yields the protein CASSLDRARGYTF.

This sequence joins TRBV11-3 and TRBJ2-1; 9 bases fit TRBD2. The CDR3 has 15 amino acids. Germline V gives CDR1 SGHNT, CDR2 YENEEA. J lost 7 bases, V lost 3 bases, and 7 bases had no gene match. CDR3 residues: CASSLGLAGWNEQFF. DNA of the CDR3: TGTGCCAGCAGCTTGGGGCTAGCGGGATGGAATGAGCAGTTCTTC.

As regards this clone: This specimen includes other DNA sequences encoding the same CDR3. V gene TRBV10-1 combines with J gene TRBJ2-2, with 12 bases lining up with TRBD1. Germline CDR1 and CDR2: WNHNN and SYGVQD (reference sequence). The CDR3 loop spans 15 amino acids. Trimming cost V 4 bases and J 5 bases; bases outside gene matches: 2. The CDR3 DNA is TGCGCCAGCAGTGGGGACAGGGGGCGGACCGGGGAGCTGTTTTTT. It yields the protein CASSGDRGRTGELFF.

V is TRBV5-1 and J is TRBJ1-6, with D perhaps TRBD1 (6 bases). Germline V lookup: CDR1 SGHRS, CDR2 YFSETQ. The CDR3 covers 16 residues. V was clipped by 3 bases and J by 5 bases, with 15 bases between them. The CDR3 region is CASSWGPGYDNSPLHF. The CDR3 coding sequence is TGCGCCAGCAGCTGGGGGCCGGGGTACGATAATTCACCCCTCCACTTT.

V and J are TRBV10-2 and TRBJ2-7; D possibly corresponds to TRBD2 (5 bases). CDR3 length: 16 residues. The V end lost 7 bases, the J end lost 2 bases, and 21 bases lay between the germline ends. CDR1 WSHSY and CDR2 SAAADI come from the germline V gene. CDR3 residues: CASTDPRTAETYEQYF. CDR3 DNA sequence: TGCGCCAGCACCGACCCCCGGACTGCGGAAACCTACGAGCAGTACTTC.

This chain connects TRBV24-1 to TRBJ2-5; TRBD2 might be the D (5 bases). CDR1 is KGHDR and CDR2 is SFDVKD in the germline V gene. Trimming left V 3 bases short and J 5 bases short, with 15 bases between. This CDR3 has 15 amino acids. CDR3 bases: TGTGCCACCAGTGATCCAACGGGGAACTCCGAGACCCAGTACTTC. It encodes CATSDPTGNSETQYF.

This rearrangement joins TRBV19 to TRBJ1-1, with 7 bases fitting TRBD1. The CDR3 consists of 15 residues. Losses at the gene ends were 3 bases for V and 5 bases for J; bases not matched to a gene: 9. Germline CDR1 reads LNHDA; CDR2 reads SQIVND (reference sequence). The CDR3 loop is CASSMTGTGWTEAFF. CDR3 DNA: TGTGCCAGTAGTATGACAGGGACCGGATGGACTGAAGCTTTCTTT.

J is TRBJ2-5 and V is TRBV29-1; D is possibly TRBD2 (5 bases). The germline CDR1 and CDR2 sequences are SQVTM and ANQGSEA. The V and J ends lost 6 bases and 4 bases respectively, with 18 bases between them. The CDR3 totals 14 residues. CDR3 residues: CSVPGSGTRETQYF. The CDR3 coding sequence is TGCAGCGTCCCGGGGAGCGGTACACGAGAGACCCAGTACTTC. Full variable domain (rest looked up from reference TRBV29-1 and TRBJ2-5): SAVISQKPSRDICQRGTSLTIQCQVDSQVTMMFWYRQQPGQSLTLIATANQGSEATYESGFVIDKFPISRPNLTFSTLTVSNMSPEDSSIYLCSVPGSGTRETQYFGPGTRLLVL.

The chain links TRBV3-1 (or the pseudogene TRBV3-2) to TRBJ2-2; TRBD1 matches at 10 bases. The ends lost 4 bases at V and 7 bases at J; junction bases unmatched: 3. CDR1 LGHDT and CDR2 YNNKEL come from the germline V gene (reference sequence). The CDR3 is 14 amino acids. The DNA for the CDR3 is TGTGCCAGCAGCCGGACAGGGGGGGTCGGGGAGCTGTTTTTT. The encoded protein is CASSRTGGVGELFF.

The chain employs TRBV4-2 and TRBJ2-5, with 8 nucleotides matching TRBD1. Germline CDR1 is LGHNA and CDR2 is YNFKEQ. With 0 bases clipped from V and 5 bases from J, the junction kept 5 bases outside the gene matches. The CDR3 spans 15 residues. The CDR3 bases are TGTGCCAGCAGCCAAGAGGAGACAGGGGACGAGACCCAGTACTTC. Amino acid sequence: CASSQEETGDETQYF.

Only one count was recorded for this clone. The gene calls are TRBV18 and TRBJ1-1; tentatively, D is TRBD1 (6 bases). CDR3 size: 13 residues. The germline CDR1 and CDR2 sequences are KGHSH and LQKENI. V dropped 6 bases and J dropped 4 bases, with 12 bases sitting between them. The CDR3 region has the DNA TGTGCCAGCTCCCGATTCAGGGGCACTGAAGCTTTCTTT. It encodes CASSRFRGTEAFF.